This is a list of T cell receptor beta chains from one sample in a study of shared clonotypes between healthy human individuals. The data were produced by immunoSEQ multiplex PCR, yet TCRdb's version contains in-frame clones alone and is incomplete. Of about 2.4 million clones in the sample, more than 80% were seen once. The sample comprised naive CD4+ T cells sorted from blood. All receptors derive from a man aged 18 to 30 in good health. The CDR3 runs from the conserved cysteine through the conserved F or W. D genes are given only for firm matches. Clone size is stated in some rows and not others, as once, few, many or a class when expanded.

V: TRBV7-8; size: -; J: TRBJ2-1; D: -; CDR3: CASSLVEGINEQFF; DNA: TGTGCCAGCAGCTTAGTCGAGGGAATCAATGAGCAGTTCTTC
V: TRBV9; size: -; J: TRBJ2-5; D: TRBD1; CDR3: CASSVARDRTQETQYF; DNA: TGTGCCAGCAGCGTAGCCCGGGACAGAACACAAGAGACCCAGTACTTC
V: TRBV7-2; size: -; J: TRBJ2-3; D: -; CDR3: CASSSRGVSTDTQYF; DNA: TGTGCCAGCAGCTCCAGGGGGGTTAGCACAGATACGCAGTATTTT
V: TRBV4-2; size: -; J: TRBJ1-1; D: TRBD1; CDR3: CASSQEGTGGTEAFF; DNA: TGTGCCAGCAGCCAAGAAGGGACAGGGGGCACTGAAGCTTTCTTT
V: TRBV5-1; size: -; J: TRBJ1-4; D: -; CDR3: CASSLAGSLTLNEKLFF; DNA: TGCGCCAGCAGCTTGGCGGGGTCCCTTACACTAAATGAAAAACTGTTTTTT
V: TRBV5-1; size: -; J: TRBJ2-1; D: -; CDR3: CASSPGGLTFNNGQFF; DNA: TGCGCCAGCAGCCCTGGGGGACTCACTTTCAACAATGGGCAGTTCTTC
V: TRBV2; size: once; J: TRBJ2-5; D: -; CDR3: CASTGAGGTQYF; DNA: TGTGCCAGCACAGGGGCCGGCGGGACCCAGTACTTC
V: TRBV7-9; size: once; J: TRBJ1-4; D: -; CDR3: CASSPRGGEKLFF; DNA: TGTGCCAGCAGCCCGAGAGGAGGTGAAAAACTGTTTTTT
V: TRBV7-8; size: once; J: TRBJ1-5; D: TRBD1; CDR3: CASSSHPGQGREPQHF; DNA: TGTGCCAGCAGCTCCCACCCGGGACAGGGGAGAGAGCCCCAGCATTTT
V: TRBV7-8; size: -; J: TRBJ2-1; D: -; CDR3: CASSSRDWTVPLNEQFF; DNA: TGTGCCAGCAGCTCCCGGGACTGGACAGTCCCTCTCAATGAGCAGTTCTTC
V: TRBV21-1; size: -; J: TRBJ2-5; D: -; CDR3: CASSKGGRWGETQYF; DNA: TGTGCCAGCAGCAAAGGGGGCCGTTGGGGAGAGACCCAGTACTTC
V: TRBV5-1; size: -; J: TRBJ2-1; D: -; CDR3: CASSLGGNEQFF; DNA: TGCGCCAGCAGCTTGGGGGGGAATGAGCAGTTCTTC
V: TRBV6-1; size: -; J: TRBJ2-1; D: -; CDR3: CASSAPLPGYYNEQFF; DNA: TGTGCCAGCAGTGCCCCCCTCCCCGGCTACTACAATGAGCAGTTCTTC
V: TRBV5-1; size: -; J: TRBJ1-2; D: TRBD1; CDR3: CASSLPGQGSSYGYTF; DNA: TGCGCCAGCAGCTTACCGGGACAGGGCTCGTCGTATGGCTACACCTTC
V: TRBV5-1; size: -; J: TRBJ2-5; D: -; CDR3: CASSLVLQETQYF; DNA: TGCGCCAGCAGCTTAGTATTGCAAGAGACCCAGTACTTC
V: TRBV7-2; size: -; J: TRBJ1-5; D: -; CDR3: CASSLGNAINQPQHF; DNA: TGTGCCAGCAGCTTAGGTAACGCAATCAATCAGCCCCAGCATTTT
V: TRBV5-5; size: -; J: TRBJ1-5; D: -; CDR3: CASSFDSLSNQPQHF; DNA: TGTGCCAGCAGCTTCGACAGTTTAAGCAATCAGCCCCAGCATTTT
V: TRBV18; size: -; J: TRBJ2-5; D: -; CDR3: CASSQTGRRETQYF; DNA: TGTGCCAGCTCACAAACAGGGCGTCGAGAGACCCAGTACTTC
V: TRBV4-1; size: once; J: TRBJ2-5; D: TRBD2; CDR3: CASSQEGTSGETQYF; DNA: TGCGCCAGCAGCCAAGAAGGGACTAGCGGCGAGACCCAGTACTTC
V: TRBV2; size: -; J: TRBJ1-2; D: TRBD1; CDR3: CASRPQGAGGYTF; DNA: TGTGCCAGCAGACCTCAGGGGGCCGGTGGCTACACCTTC
V: TRBV5-1; size: -; J: TRBJ2-1; D: TRBD1; CDR3: CASSDDRGYNEQFF; DNA: TGCGCCAGCAGCGACGACAGGGGGTACAATGAGCAGTTCTTC
V: TRBV29-1; size: once; J: TRBJ2-1; D: -; CDR3: CSARPGTNEQFF; DNA: TGCAGCGCTCGTCCGGGGACGAATGAGCAGTTCTTC
V: TRBV5-1; size: -; J: TRBJ2-3; D: TRBD2; CDR3: CASSTQAGSSTDTQYF; DNA: TGCGCCAGCAGCACTCAAGCGGGATCTAGCACAGATACGCAGTATTTT
V: TRBV4-3; size: -; J: TRBJ2-6; D: -; CDR3: CASSQPPESGANVLTF; DNA: TGCGCCAGCAGCCAACCTCCAGAATCTGGGGCCAACGTCCTGACTTTC
V: TRBV14; size: -; J: TRBJ1-1; D: TRBD1; CDR3: CASSQGTGGANTEAFF; DNA: TGTGCCAGCAGCCAAGGGACAGGGGGCGCGAACACTGAAGCTTTCTTT
V: TRBV10-3; size: -; J: TRBJ1-1; D: -; CDR3: CAISEGSTTEAFF; DNA: TGTGCCATCAGTGAGGGGTCGACCACTGAAGCTTTCTTT
V: TRBV25-1; size: -; J: TRBJ2-7; D: TRBD2; CDR3: CASIRTSGRRTGEQYF; DNA: TGTGCCAGCATCCGAACTAGCGGGAGACGGACGGGCGAGCAGTACTTC
V: TRBV7-9; size: -; J: TRBJ2-2; D: -; CDR3: CASSRELAGELFF; DNA: TGTGCCAGCAGTCGAGAGCTGGCCGGGGAGCTGTTTTTT
V: TRBV5-6; size: -; J: TRBJ1-6; D: TRBD1; CDR3: CASSVTGTLDSYNSPLHF; DNA: TGTGCCAGCAGTGTGACAGGGACGTTAGACTCCTATAATTCACCCCTCCACTTT
V: TRBV7-3; size: -; J: TRBJ2-3; D: -; CDR3: CASSLKTTSTQYF; DNA: TGTGCCAGCAGCTTAAAGACTACTTCTACGCAGTATTTT
V: TRBV5-1; size: once; J: TRBJ1-2; D: -; CDR3: CASSLDLGGRGYTF; DNA: TGCGCCAGCAGCTTGGACCTGGGGGGCCGAGGCTACACCTTC
V: TRBV7-2; size: -; J: TRBJ2-1; D: TRBD2; CDR3: CASRFTSGSYNEQFF; DNA: TGTGCCAGCAGGTTCACTAGCGGGTCCTACAATGAGCAGTTCTTC
V: TRBV2; size: -; J: TRBJ1-6; D: -; CDR3: CASTGGVNSPLHF; DNA: TGTGCCAGCACGGGGGGGGTAAATTCACCCCTCCACTTT
V: TRBV5-4; size: -; J: TRBJ2-5; D: TRBD2; CDR3: CASSPGTSGSMPQYF; DNA: TGTGCCAGCAGCCCCGGGACTAGCGGTTCAATGCCCCAGTACTTC
V: TRBV6-5; size: -; J: TRBJ2-7; D: TRBD1; CDR3: CASSDRVTYEQYF; DNA: TGTGCCAGCAGTGACAGGGTCACCTACGAGCAGTACTTC
V: TRBV14; size: -; J: TRBJ2-5; D: -; CDR3: CASSQATALQETQYF; DNA: TGTGCCAGCAGCCAAGCCACGGCCCTACAAGAGACCCAGTACTTC
V: TRBV28; size: -; J: TRBJ1-4; D: -; CDR3: CASSYLGGSLFF; DNA: TGTGCCAGCAGTTATCTAGGGGGGTCTCTGTTTTTT
V: TRBV2; size: -; J: TRBJ2-5; D: -; CDR3: CASKAGAKETQYF; DNA: TGTGCCAGCAAGGCAGGGGCGAAAGAGACCCAGTACTTC
V: TRBV6-5; size: -; J: TRBJ2-7; D: -; CDR3: CASSYSGSLGFYEQYF; DNA: TGTGCCAGCAGTTACTCGGGCAGCTTGGGATTCTACGAGCAGTACTTC
V: TRBV4-3; size: -; J: TRBJ2-5; D: -; CDR3: CASSQVRGWKTYF; DNA: TGCGCCAGCAGCCAAGTTCGAGGATGGAAAACTTACTTC